This paragraph reports one TCR beta chain. The antigen it binds to is not known. Base quality data are lacking; no much larger clone is found one base away. The collaborating institutions used their own protocols to collect whole blood in K2EDTA tubes. For TCRbeta analysis, collaborator samples were shipped as frozen whole blood, as isolated PBMCs, or as DNA extracted from either sample type. The immunoSEQ Assay, a bias-controlled multiplex PCR, was used to amplify TCRbeta CDR3 regions from genomic DNA. The original pipeline was this. The number of nucleated cells in each sample was estimated from the amplification of reference gene primers within the assay. Sequence reads were collapsed and filtered to measure the absolute abundance of every unique TCRbeta CDR3 rearrangement. For each sample, productive Simpson clonality was calculated by taking the square root of Simpson's diversity index across productive rearrangements. What TCRdb holds here is the immuneACCESS table cut down to in-frame rearrangements. Part of the clones is not present; checked against another copy, under half of the missing clones reflect an unresolved V gene, and the others are unexplained. The DNA gave D and trimming, while V, J and clone size come from that table. The table for this sample lists 150,000 to 200,000 clones; around 85% of them were counted only once. The ten biggest clones cover approximately 3.3% of the sample.

These data come from a study of blood T cell repertoires in COVID-19 (dated by TCRdb to the early 2020s). At the level of the whole study: Samples covering the acute and convalescent phases of COVID-19 were provided by collaborators in the United States, Italy and Spain. Where available, HLA class I and class II types were taken from metadata supplied by the sample provider and were not determined by assay-based typing. The dataset comprised deeply sampled blood TCRbeta repertoires from subjects exposed to, actively infected with, or recovered from COVID-19. The prospective study material was composed of cDNA or gDNA derived from T cells, B-cell-depleted T cells, or PBMCs. Samples were obtained from the ongoing ImmuneRACE study (first 160 participants) and from over a thousand subjects provided by 6 global collaborators. The repertoires were made available in a free public database intended to serve as a resource for research on the immune response to SARS-CoV-2. The sample metadata nearly always contained a de-identified subject ID, COVID-19 status, age in years and sex. General findings and caveats noted by the study authors: Clinical and demographic metadata were provided uncurated, with the amount varying by source and participant.

The V end loses 4 bases and the J end loses 7 bases, and a stretch of 24 bases separates them. From cysteine to phenylalanine, the CDR3 is 17 amino acids long. Only CDR3 DNA is held: 51 bases, read in frame from base 1. According to the germline V gene, CDR1 reads SGDLS and CDR2 reads YYNGEE. Sequencing was performed on peripheral blood. The sequence is built from TRBV9 and TRBJ1-5; TRBD1 could be the D gene, as 6 bases match. This sequence originates from a human donor with acute or convalescent COVID-19. The donor label of this sample is uncertain. The CDR3 corresponds to CASSHLRDIGDLQPQHF. The DNA is TGTGCCAGCAGCCACCTCCGGGACATCGGGGATCTACAGCCCCAGCATTTT.